This T cell receptor beta chain derives from a study of shared clonotypes between healthy human individuals. Findings of the study overall: Blood was the sole source, and tissue repertoires probably differ. Represented diversity (both genetic and exposure-history) was limited by the small number of donors.

A word on this clone: Its antigen remains unidentified. One end of the junction fails to match germline, which may point to a read error.

The assay was immunoSEQ multiplex PCR, and TCRdb's table has in-frame clones only and misses some. The repertoire includes approximately 500,000 clones, around 73% of them detected once, and 9.5% to 15% sits in the top ten. This CDR3 contains 15 residues. Looked up from germline, CDR1 is SGHRS and CDR2 is YFSETQ. Sequenced sample: PBMCs. The gene calls are TRBV5-1 and TRBJ2-1; the match to TRBD2 covers 10 bases. This sequence was found in a woman between 35 and 50 years old in good health. Some clones in this sample may be carry-over from other donors' samples. The DNA of the CDR3 is TGCGCGAGCAGAGAAGCTAGCGGGAGTGGCGATGAGCAGTTCTTC. This codes for CASREASGSGDEQFF. Together with reference TRBV5-1 and TRBJ2-1, the CDR3 gives the full variable domain: KAGVTQTPRYLIKTRGQQVTLSCSPISGHRSVSWYQQTPGQGLQFLFEYFSETQRNKGNFPGRFSGRQFSNSRSEMNVSTLELGDSALYLCASREASGSGDEQFFGPGTRLTVL.